This T cell receptor beta chain was sequenced for a study of human T cells and chemical hapten exposure (dated by TCRdb to the early 2020s). For the wider study: Libraries were combined into a pool for sequencing, and differences in TCR yield between samples came mainly from small differences in library volumes within the pool. In alopecia patients, the study followed how the peripheral blood TCR repertoire changed in vivo over primary and secondary sensitization to diphenylcyclopropenone (DPC), a hapten. For every blood RNA sample, sequencing covered both the TCR alpha and TCR beta chains. Findings and caveats that apply to the study as a whole: No change with DPC sensitization was found in the number of TCRs above 1 in 1000 frequency, and no evidence of global repertoire structure alterations was found. After repeated subsampling, the strength of the expansion versus patch-test correlation and the threshold at which it became significant changed.

The CDR3 numbers 12 residues from cysteine through phenylalanine. CDR3 DNA is the only sequence kept; it has 36 bases, read in frame from the first base. For CDR1 and CDR2, the germline V gene lists SGHRS and YFSETQ. Deletion took 4 bases off V and 2 bases off J, with a span of 6 bases between the germline ends. This clonotype was seen repeatedly, ten times or more. Its antigen remains unidentified. It has no much larger one-base neighbor in the sample; base qualities were not kept. The library was obtained by RACE. Reads for this sample came from a NextSeq 500. During library preparation, unique molecular identifiers were attached to individual cDNA molecules so that TCRs could be counted quantitatively and reproducibly. The authors processed their data as follows. A median of around 96,000 TCRs per sample was observed, with a range of 23,224 to 690,600. V, J and CDR3 annotation of the TCR reads was performed with the Decombinator software suite. Every sample was subsampled to the same number of TCRs (28,000) for the PS versus PT1 abundance plots. TCRs were defined as expanded if absent before sensitization and observed at least eight times at the 2-week time point. TCRdb reanalyzed the raw reads on its own, using fastp at Q25 for trimming and MiXCR for clone calling, and kept in-frame beta chains. Every CDR3 protein is listed once, alongside the most common genes and DNA of its rows. In this record, the V and J calls reflect TCRdb's handling and not the investigators' own analysis. Here the sample has around 130,000 distinct CDR3 sequences; around 8.2% occur a single time. Jointly, the top ten make up approximately 2% of the sample.

What this sample's time point label stands for: healthy volunteer bleed at 2 weeks. Total RNA was extracted from unfractionated whole blood collected in Tempus Blood RNA tubes. About 5 healthy volunteers served as TCR sequencing controls and were bled at day 0, 2 weeks and 6 weeks. Sequenced sample: whole blood. This chain is built from TRBV5-1 and TRBJ2-5, and TRBD2 may be the D gene, going by 6 matching bases. This TCR was recovered from a male donor in good health. Some clones in this sample may be carry-over from other donors' samples. In nucleotide form, the sequence is TGCGCCAGCAGCCGGGAGCAAGAGACCCAGTACTTC. Its translation is CASSREQETQYF.